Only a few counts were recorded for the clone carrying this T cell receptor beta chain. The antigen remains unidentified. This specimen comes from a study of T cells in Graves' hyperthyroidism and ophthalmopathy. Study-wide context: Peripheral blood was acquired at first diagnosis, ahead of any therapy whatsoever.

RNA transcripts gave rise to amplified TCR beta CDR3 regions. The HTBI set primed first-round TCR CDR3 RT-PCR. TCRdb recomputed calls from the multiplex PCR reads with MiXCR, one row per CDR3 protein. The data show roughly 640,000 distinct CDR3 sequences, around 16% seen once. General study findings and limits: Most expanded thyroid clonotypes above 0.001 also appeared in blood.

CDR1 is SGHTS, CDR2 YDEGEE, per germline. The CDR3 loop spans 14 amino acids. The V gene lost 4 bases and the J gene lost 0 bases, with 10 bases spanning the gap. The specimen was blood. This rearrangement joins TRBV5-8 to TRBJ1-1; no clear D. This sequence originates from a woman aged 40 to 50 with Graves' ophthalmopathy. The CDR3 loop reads CASSGLRMNTEAFF. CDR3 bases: TGTGCCAGCAGCGGGCTGAGAATGAACACTGAAGCTTTCTTT.